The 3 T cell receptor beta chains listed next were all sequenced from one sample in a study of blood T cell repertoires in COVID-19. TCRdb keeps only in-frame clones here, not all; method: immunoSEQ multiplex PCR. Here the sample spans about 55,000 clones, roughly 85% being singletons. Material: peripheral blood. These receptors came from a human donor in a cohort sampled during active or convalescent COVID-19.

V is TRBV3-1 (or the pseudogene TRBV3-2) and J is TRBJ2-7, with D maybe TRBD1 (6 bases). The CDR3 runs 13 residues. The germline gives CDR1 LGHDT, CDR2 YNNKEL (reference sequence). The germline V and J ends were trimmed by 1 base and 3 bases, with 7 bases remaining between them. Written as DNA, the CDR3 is TGTGCCAGCAGCCAAGGACAGGTCTACGAGCAGTACTTC. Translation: CASSQGQVYEQYF.

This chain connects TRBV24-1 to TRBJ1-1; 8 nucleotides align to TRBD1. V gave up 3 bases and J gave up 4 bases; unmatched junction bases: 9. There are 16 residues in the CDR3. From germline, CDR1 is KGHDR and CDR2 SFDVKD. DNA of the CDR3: TGTGCCACCAGTGATCCTAACTCACAGGGGGGCACTGAAGCTTTCTTT. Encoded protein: CATSDPNSQGGTEAFF.

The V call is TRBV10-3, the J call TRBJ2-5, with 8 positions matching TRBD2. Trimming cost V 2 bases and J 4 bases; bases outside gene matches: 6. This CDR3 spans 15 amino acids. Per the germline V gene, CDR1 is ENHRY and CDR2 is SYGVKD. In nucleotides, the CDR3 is TGTGCCATCAGTGAGCGCGGGGGGCCCACAGAGACCCAGTACTTC. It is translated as CAISERGGPTETQYF.